Listed here are 22 T cell receptor beta chains from one sample, sequenced in a study of T cells in Graves' hyperthyroidism and ophthalmopathy (dated by TCRdb to between 2018 and 2020). Library generation was performed with multiplex PCR. Sequencing was performed on an Illumina HiSeq 2000. The TCR beta CDR3 regions were amplified from RNA transcripts. For the first round of RT-PCR on the TCR CDR3, the HTBI primer set was used together with the Qiagen OneStep RT-PCR kit. The public reads were reanalyzed by TCRdb: fastp trimming at Q25, MiXCR alignment, in-frame beta chains only. Rows are combined by CDR3 protein, so each entry shows the most common genes and DNA. The sample data list some 510,000 distinct CDR3 sequences, and less than 25% of these were observed just once. 26% of the sample is held by the ten biggest clonotypes. Sequencing was performed on blood. These receptors were obtained from a man younger than 30 with Graves' hyperthyroidism.

This clonotype has only one observation. This may be a read error, as it is one base from a much larger clone. V usage is TRBV19 and J usage is TRBJ1-1; D is unresolved. From germline, CDR1 is LNHDA and CDR2 SQIVND (reference sequence). The CDR3 has 15 residues. Written as DNA, the CDR3 is TGTGCCAGTAGTATAGGATCAGGTATGAACACTGAAGCTTGCTTT. Translated, it gives CASSIGSGMNTEACF. Combining the CDR3 with reference TRBV19 and TRBJ1-1 gives the whole variable domain DGGITQSPKYLFRKEGQNVTLSCEQNLNHDAMYWYRQDPGQGLRLIYYSQIVNDFQKGDIAEGYSVSREKKESFPLTVTSAQKNPTAFYLCASSIGSGMNTEACFGQGTRLTVV.

This clonotype occurred many times. The V and J genes are TRBV15 and TRBJ1-2; no clear D. The CDR3 runs to 13 residues. Between the trimmed V and J ends, which lost 0 bases and 7 bases, there was a span of 9 bases. CDR1 is LNHNV and CDR2 is YYDKDF in the germline V gene (reference sequence). CDR3 bases: TGTGCCACCAGCAGAGAGGCAGACGGTGGCTACACCTTC. Protein product: CATSREADGGYTF.

The genes are TRBV28 and TRBJ2-5; 9 bases line up with TRBD2. This CDR3 has 20 residues. The J segment lost 4 bases and the V segment lost 4 bases, leaving 22 bases of the junction unmatched. CDR1 and CDR2 (germline): MDHEN, SYDVKM. The CDR3 DNA reads TGTGCCAGCAGTTCCACCGACGCTAGCGGGAATGATGGTTATGGAGAGACCCAGTACTTC. This codes for CASSSTDASGNDGYGETQYF.

This clonotype was counted a few times. The genes are TRBV28 and TRBJ1-6; no definite D call. The CDR3 spans 14 residues. V was trimmed by 6 bases and J by 5 bases, leaving 11 bases between them. Germline CDR1 and CDR2: MDHEN and SYDVKM. The CDR3 coding sequence is TGTGCCAGCAGCCGCGTGATCAATAATTCACCCCTCCACTTT. Its protein product is CASSRVINNSPLHF.

This clonotype was seen many times. The V call is TRBV12-3 or TRBV12-4, the J call TRBJ2-2; TRBD2 matches 8 bases. V shed 3 bases, J shed 1 base, and the junction held 10 bases outside the gene matches. The CDR3 has 18 residues. The CDR3 region has the DNA TGTGCCAGCAGTTTTGGAGAAGCGGGGGACTTGAACACCGGGGAGCTGTTTTTT. Translated, it gives CASSFGEAGDLNTGELFF.

This clonotype was detected many times. The genes are TRBV20-1 and TRBJ2-5; D unresolved. V lost 5 bases and J lost 5, with 15 bases in between. This CDR3 spans 13 amino acids. Germline CDR1 and CDR2: DFQATT and SNEGSKA (reference sequence). The CDR3 loop reads CSARGPLGETQYF. The CDR3, as DNA: TGCAGTGCTCGTGGACCACTTGGGGAGACCCAGTACTTC.

This sequence joins TRBV7-2 and TRBJ1-2; a weak D match, TRBD1 (5 bases). CDR1 is SGHTA and CDR2 is FQGNSA in the germline V gene. The V gene lost 5 bases and the J gene lost 8 bases, with 18 bases spanning the gap. There are 14 residues in the CDR3. The CDR3 DNA follows: TGTGCCAGCAGCCCTATTGGGGCCGCAGGCGGCTACACCTTC. Amino acids: CASSPIGAAGGYTF.

This clonotype was seen repeatedly, ten times or more. The rearrangement uses TRBV2 and TRBJ1-1, with TRBD1 identical over 8 bases. CDR1 and CDR2 from the germline V gene are SNHLY and FYNNEI. CDR3 length: 15 amino acids. Trimming at V came to 1 base and at J to 5 bases, leaving 6 bases not matched to a gene. In nucleotides, the CDR3 is TGTGCCAGCAGTGAAGATAGGACAGGGAAGACTGAAGCTTTCTTT. This translates into CASSEDRTGKTEAFF.

This clonotype was seen at least ten times. The chain couples TRBV29-1 to TRBJ1-1; a weak D match, TRBD1 (5 bases). Germline V gives CDR1 SQVTM, CDR2 ANQGSEA. Trimming pared 3 bases from V and 6 bases from J, leaving 8 bases between. The CDR3 runs 11 residues. The CDR3 sequence: CSVEGTAEAFF. The DNA for the CDR3 is TGCAGCGTTGAGGGGACTGCTGAAGCTTTCTTT.

This clonotype was counted at least ten times. This chain uses TRBV2 with TRBJ1-6, with D possibly being TRBD1 (5 bases). The CDR3 length is 13 residues. Germline CDR1 and CDR2: SNHLY and FYNNEI. Deletions cut 2 bases from V and 11 bases from J, with 10 bases between. CDR3 in amino acids: CASSEWQGPPLHF. The CDR3, as DNA: TGTGCCAGCAGTGAATGGCAGGGCCCACCCCTCCACTTT.

This clonotype was counted between two and nine times. The chain is built from TRBV6-1 and TRBJ1-3, with D possibly TRBD1 on 5 matching bases. V was cut by 6 bases and J by 11 bases, with 23 bases left in between. CDR1 is MNHNS and CDR2 is SASEGT in the germline V gene. CDR3 length: 15 residues. CDR3 amino acids: CASRSNEGPSAPIYF. The CDR3 region has the DNA TGTGCCAGCAGATCCAATGAGGGGCCGTCGGCCCCCATATATTTT.

This clonotype was seen more than once but under ten times. CDR3 protein: CASQGGGTEAFF. The DNA for the CDR3 is TGTGCCAGTCAGGGAGGTGGGACTGAAGCTTTCTTT. J is TRBJ1-1 and V is TRBV6-1; a weak D match, TRBD1 (5 bases). The CDR3 extends over 12 amino acids. Germline CDR1 and CDR2: MNHNS and SASEGT. The germline V and J ends were trimmed by 9 bases and 5 bases, with 13 bases remaining between them.

Only one count was recorded for this clonotype. A read error may be the cause here, since a much bigger clone is one base away. This chain links TRBV27 with TRBJ1-5; D is uncertain. The CDR3 consists of 13 residues. CDR1 is MNHEY, CDR2 SMNVEV, per germline (reference sequence). The DNA for the CDR3 is TGTGCCTGCAGTATCGGGGTGAGTCAGCCCCAGCATTTT. Its translation is CACSIGVSQPQHF.

The sample holds many counts of this clonotype. The conserved phenylalanine or tryptophan is not found at the CDR3 terminus, so this likely reflects a read error. This chain uses TRBV6-1 with TRBJ2-7; unclear D gene. CDR1 MNHNS and CDR2 SASEGT come from the germline V gene. This CDR3 contains 14 residues. V gave up 6 bases and J gave up 0 bases, with 12 bases separating them. The CDR3 protein is CASSAESPSYEQYL. CDR3 DNA: TGTGCCAGCAGCGCAGAGAGTCCCTCCTACGAGCAGTACCTC.

This clonotype has ten or more counts. This chain links TRBV2 with TRBJ1-2; perhaps TRBD1 as D (5 bases). From germline, CDR1 is SNHLY and CDR2 FYNNEI. The germline V and J ends were trimmed by 8 bases and 1 base, with 8 bases remaining between them. The CDR3 is 12 amino acids. In nucleotides, the CDR3 is TGTGCCAGCGGGACTTATAACTATGGCTACACCTTC. It is translated as CASGTYNYGYTF.

This clonotype was recorded at least ten times. V usage is TRBV6-2 or TRBV6-3 and J usage is TRBJ1-5; the match to TRBD1 covers 7 bases. After removal of 6 bases from V and 3 bases from J, the junction contained 2 bases not matched to a gene. Germline CDR1 MNHEY, CDR2 SVGEGT. The CDR3 is 13 residues long. The CDR3 nucleotides are TGTGCCAGCAGAGACAGGGCCAATCAGCCCCAGCATTTT. It codes for CASRDRANQPQHF.

This clonotype came up many times. CDR3 sequence: CASARVGPSYEQYF. CDR3 nucleotide sequence: TGTGCCAGCGCTCGCGTGGGGCCGTCCTACGAGCAGTACTTC. The chain couples TRBV11-2 to TRBJ2-7; D perhaps matches TRBD1 (5 bases). V was clipped by 8 bases and J by 1 base, with 15 bases between them. The CDR3 consists of 14 residues. Germline-derived CDR1 and CDR2 are SGHAT and FQNNGV. The full variable domain, with the rest looked up from reference TRBV11-2 and TRBJ2-7, is EAGVAQSPRYKIIEKRQSVAFWCNPISGHATLYWYQQILGQGPKLLIQFQNNGVVDDSQLPKDRFSAERLKGVDSTLKIQPAKLEDSAVYLCASARVGPSYEQYFGPGTRLTVT.

This clonotype was counted many times. The chain couples TRBV20-1 to TRBJ1-3; D not certain. The V end was cut by 2 bases, the J end by 0 bases, with 5 bases between. Germline V CDR1 and CDR2: DFQATT, SNEGSKA (reference sequence). This CDR3 is 13 amino acids long. The CDR3 loop is CSARMYSGNTIYF. CDR3 bases: TGCAGTGCTAGAATGTACTCTGGAAACACCATATATTTT.

V and J are TRBV5-4 and TRBJ1-5; 9 bases map to TRBD1. V dropped 8 bases and J dropped 1; count of bases not matched to a gene: 7. The V gene's germline CDR1 is SGHNT and CDR2 YYREEE (reference sequence). This CDR3 spans 15 amino acids. The CDR3 protein is CASLTGGKSNQPQHF. DNA for the CDR3: TGTGCCAGTCTGACAGGGGGTAAGAGCAATCAGCCCCAGCATTTT.

The sample holds many counts of this clonotype. CDR3 sequence: CASSLKPDGNQPQHF. For the CDR3, the DNA is TGTGCCAGCAGTTTAAAACCGGACGGAAATCAGCCCCAGCATTTT. J is TRBJ1-5 and V is TRBV6-5; D is ambiguous. This CDR3 region has 15 residues. Trimming took 4 bases from V and 4 from J, leaving 14 bases between them. The V gene's germline CDR1 is MNHEY and CDR2 SVGAGI.

Ten or more counts support this clonotype. The chain employs TRBV6-1 and TRBJ1-1; D call uncertain. The CDR3 has 13 residues. Between the trimmed V and J ends, which lost 1 base and 7 bases, there was a span of 10 bases. Germline V gene lookup returns CDR1 MNHNS and CDR2 SASEGT. CDR3 region: CASSEVGDFEAFF. CDR3 nucleotides: TGTGCCAGCAGTGAAGTGGGAGACTTTGAAGCTTTCTTT.

The chain joins TRBV6-2 or TRBV6-3 to TRBJ2-7; possibly TRBD1 for D (6 bases). Germline lookup yields CDR1 MNHEY and CDR2 SVGEGT. The CDR3 is 18 residues long. The V end lost 4 bases, the J end lost 2 bases, and 24 bases lay between the germline ends. CDR3 residues: CASSSRFHTGRWAYEQYF. The CDR3 nucleotides are TGTGCCAGCAGTTCCCGATTCCACACAGGGCGATGGGCCTACGAGCAGTACTTC.